A selection of T cell receptor beta chains follows, all from one sample in a study of blood T cell repertoires in COVID-19. Assay used: immunoSEQ multiplex PCR; TCRdb lists only in-frame clones, some missing. This sample has 270,000 or so clones, with about nine tenths found just once. The sample taken for sequencing was PBMCs or T cells enriched from blood (not recorded which). These receptors originate from a woman in her thirties with acute COVID-19. The CDR3 runs from the conserved cysteine through the conserved F or W. A D gene is named only where the DNA matches it firmly. Clone size is stated in some rows and not others, as once, few, many or a class when expanded.

DNA: TGTGCCAGCACCCCCCGGACCGGGGAGCTGTTTTTT
CDR3: CASTPRTGELFF
D: -
J: TRBJ2-2
V: TRBV7-9
size: -

DNA: TGTGCCAGCAGTTGGGGCCAGCGCCAGCCCCAGCATTTT
CDR3: CASSWGQRQPQHF
D: -
J: TRBJ1-5
V: TRBV27
size: -

DNA: TGTGCCATCAGCGGACAGGGGGCAGATCAGCCCCAGCATTTT
CDR3: CAISGQGADQPQHF
D: TRBD1
J: TRBJ1-5
V: TRBV10-3
size: -

DNA: TGCGCCAGCAGCCGGGATCCAGGGCACAACACTGAAGCTTTCTTT
CDR3: CASSRDPGHNTEAFF
D: -
J: TRBJ1-1
V: TRBV4-1
size: -

DNA: TGTGCCAGCAGTTTATCCAGGGCTAATGAAAAACTGTTTTTT
CDR3: CASSLSRANEKLFF
D: -
J: TRBJ1-4
V: TRBV27
size: few

DNA: TGTGCCAGCAGCTTAATGGGGAGCCTCGCAGATACGCAGTATTTT
CDR3: CASSLMGSLADTQYF
D: -
J: TRBJ2-3
V: TRBV7-3
size: -

DNA: TGTGCCAGCAGTGCAAAGCGGGACACCGGGGAGCTGTTTTTT
CDR3: CASSAKRDTGELFF
D: -
J: TRBJ2-2
V: TRBV27
size: -

DNA: TGTGCCAGCAGCCAAGATCCAGGGATCAATGGCTACACCTTC
CDR3: CASSQDPGINGYTF
D: -
J: TRBJ1-2
V: TRBV3-1/TRBV3-2
size: -

DNA: TGTGCCAGCAGTTTTGCCAGCGGGAGTCGGACAGATACGCAGTATTTT
CDR3: CASSFASGSRTDTQYF
D: TRBD2
J: TRBJ2-3
V: TRBV28
size: -

DNA: TGTGCCAGCCAGACAGGGGCGATATATGGCTACACCTTC
CDR3: CASQTGAIYGYTF
D: TRBD1
J: TRBJ1-2
V: TRBV6-5
size: -

DNA: TGTGCCAGCAGCTTAGCTACCGGGACAGGGGATGGCTACACCTTC
CDR3: CASSLATGTGDGYTF
D: TRBD1
J: TRBJ1-2
V: TRBV7-9
size: -

DNA: TGCGCCAGCAGCTTGGGAGATTGGGACAGGGCCACTGAAGCTTTCTTT
CDR3: CASSLGDWDRATEAFF
D: TRBD1
J: TRBJ1-1
V: TRBV5-1
size: once

DNA: TGTGCCAGCAGTTTCCTTCCCGGGACAGGGTCGTCCCCCTACGAGCAGTACTTC
CDR3: CASSFLPGTGSSPYEQYF
D: TRBD1
J: TRBJ2-7
V: TRBV27
size: -

DNA: TGTGCCAGCACCCCAGGGGGCCACAATGAGCAGTTCTTC
CDR3: CASTPGGHNEQFF
D: TRBD1
J: TRBJ2-1
V: TRBV6-5
size: -

DNA: TGTGCCAGCGGTGGGCTAGCGGGAGGGGAGCAGTACTTC
CDR3: CASGGLAGGEQYF
D: TRBD2
J: TRBJ2-7
V: TRBV25-1
size: few

DNA: TGCAGCGTGGTCCCCGGGGGCACTGAAGCTTTCTTT
CDR3: CSVVPGGTEAFF
D: -
J: TRBJ1-1
V: TRBV29-1
size: -